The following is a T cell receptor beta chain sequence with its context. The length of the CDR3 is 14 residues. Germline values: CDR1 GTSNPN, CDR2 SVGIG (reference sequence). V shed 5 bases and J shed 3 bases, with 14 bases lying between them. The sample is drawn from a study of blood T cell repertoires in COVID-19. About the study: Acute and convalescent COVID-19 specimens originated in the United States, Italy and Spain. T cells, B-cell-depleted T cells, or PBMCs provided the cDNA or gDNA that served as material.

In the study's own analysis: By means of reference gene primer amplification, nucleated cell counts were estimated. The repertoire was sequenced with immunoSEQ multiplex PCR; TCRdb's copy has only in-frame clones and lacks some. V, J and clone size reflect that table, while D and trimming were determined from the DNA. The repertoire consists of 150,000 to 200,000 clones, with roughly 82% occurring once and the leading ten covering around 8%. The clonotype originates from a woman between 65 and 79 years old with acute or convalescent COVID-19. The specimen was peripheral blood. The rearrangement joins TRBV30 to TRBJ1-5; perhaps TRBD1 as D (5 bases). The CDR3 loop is CAWDSDSFNQPQHF. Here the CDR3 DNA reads TGTGCCTGGGACTCCGACAGTTTCAATCAGCCCCAGCATTTT.